A selection of T cell receptor beta chains follows, all from one sample in a study of cytomegalovirus exposure and HLA in healthy donors. The method was immunoSEQ multiplex PCR; TCRdb's version includes in-frame clones alone and lacks a portion of them. The table lists about 74,000 clones. Sequencing was done on a sample of PBMCs. Receptors originate from a female donor in good health and CMV-seropositive. Each CDR3 is given with its conserved first and last residue. The D gene is left open where the match is weak.

d_gene: TRBD2; j_gene: TRBJ2-3; v_gene: TRBV5-4; CDR3aa: CASSSWVGGGRFGQYF; CDR3nt: TGTGCCAGCAGCTCTTGGGTGGGCGGGGGTAGGTTCGGGCAGTATTTT
d_gene: NA; j_gene: TRBJ1-4; v_gene: TRBV18; CDR3aa: CASSPARIATNEKLFF; CDR3nt: TGTGCCAGCTCACCGGCGAGGATCGCAACTAATGAAAAACTGTTTTTT
d_gene: NA; j_gene: TRBJ1-1; v_gene: TRBV2; CDR3aa: CASRLFETNTEAFF; CDR3nt: TGTGCCAGCAGACTATTCGAGACTAACACTGAAGCTTTCTTT
d_gene: NA; j_gene: TRBJ2-3; v_gene: TRBV4-3; CDR3aa: CASSPERTVTSTDTQYF; CDR3nt: TGCGCCAGCAGCCCAGAGAGGACTGTTACTAGCACAGATACGCAGTATTTT
d_gene: TRBD2; j_gene: TRBJ2-7; v_gene: TRBV7-2; CDR3aa: CASSLPIAGGRDYEQYF; CDR3nt: TGTGCCAGCAGCTTACCCATAGCGGGAGGGAGGGACTACGAGCAGTACTTC
d_gene: NA; j_gene: TRBJ2-2; v_gene: TRBV9; CDR3aa: CASSVGGRGTTGELFF; CDR3nt: TGTGCCAGCAGCGTAGGGGGACGGGGGACCACCGGGGAGCTGTTTTTT
d_gene: TRBD1; j_gene: TRBJ1-2; v_gene: TRBV19; CDR3aa: CASSRDRGSGNYGYTF; CDR3nt: TGTGCCAGTAGCCGGGACAGGGGATCAGGAAACTATGGCTACACCTTC
d_gene: NA; j_gene: TRBJ1-1; v_gene: TRBV6-6; CDR3aa: CASRRGGTEAFF; CDR3nt: TGTGCCAGCAGAAGGGGGGGCACTGAAGCTTTCTTT
d_gene: NA; j_gene: TRBJ2-2; v_gene: TRBV28; CDR3aa: CASTLSGELFF; CDR3nt: TGTGCCAGCACCCTCAGCGGGGAGCTGTTTTTT
d_gene: TRBD2; j_gene: TRBJ2-1; v_gene: TRBV11-2; CDR3aa: CASSLGVSGRGDNEQFF; CDR3nt: TGTGCCAGCAGCTTAGGTGTTAGCGGGAGGGGCGACAATGAGCAGTTCTTC